This TCR beta chain was observed in a study of OX40 agonist ivuxolimab in advanced cancers. Looking at the study overall: A mean age of approximately 64 years, range about 20 to 90, was recorded, and roughly 80% were male. Partial responses were seen in three patients, one with hepatocellular carcinoma and two with cutaneous melanoma.

This CDR3 comprises 15 residues. Trimming removed 3 bases from V and 6 bases from J, with 12 bases in between. CDR1 and CDR2 from the germline V gene are KGHSH and LQKENI. This clone was counted a single time. Its antigen remains unidentified. Blood was sampled at baseline, cycle 4 day 1, and cycle 7 day 1. Sequencing used immunoSEQ multiplex PCR; TCRdb keeps in-frame clones, though not all of them. The repertoire has 100,000 to 150,000 clones, around 90% of them found once; the top ten carry roughly 0.85%. Study-wide findings and caveats: Partial responders receiving 0.1-3.0 mg/kg showed among the lowest clonal expansion.

The V gene is TRBV18, the J gene TRBJ1-6, with D perhaps TRBD1 (5 bases). This TCR came from an adult with an advanced solid tumor such as melanoma, head and neck, liver or kidney cancer. This material consisted of CD4+ or CD8+ T cells sorted from blood, taken in a trial of the OX40 agonist ivuxolimab. The CDR3 coding sequence is TGTGCCAGCTCACCGGAGGGGACGGGTAATTCACCCCTCCACTTT. Translated, it gives CASSPEGTGNSPLHF.